This TCR beta chain was obtained from a study of T cells in Graves' hyperthyroidism and ophthalmopathy. Researchers took RNA transcripts and amplified the TCR beta CDR3 regions from them. Initially, a first-round RT-PCR of the TCR CDR3 employed the HTBI primer set. Via MiXCR, TCRdb re-called the multiplex PCR reads, giving one row per CDR3 protein. Here the sample spans 700,000 to 950,000 distinct CDR3 sequences, roughly a third being singletons. Germline V gene lookup returns CDR1 SGHNT and CDR2 YENEEA. This CDR3 comprises 13 residues. V shed 2 bases and J shed 8 bases, with 9 bases lying between them.

The sample taken for sequencing was blood. The V and J genes are TRBV11-3 and TRBJ2-2; D unclear. The sequence derives from a woman in her thirties or forties with Graves' hyperthyroidism. CDR3 sequence (DNA): TGTGCCAGCAGCTTAAGGGTTGAGGGGGAGCTGTTTTTT. Translating gives CASSLRVEGELFF.